This T cell receptor (beta chain) was recorded in a study of blood T cell repertoires in COVID-19. V gave up 4 bases and J gave up 5 bases, with 19 bases separating them. The CDR3 covers 15 residues. The germline V gene has CDR1 SGDLS and CDR2 YYNGEE. Sequencing was performed with immunoSEQ multiplex PCR; in TCRdb, only in-frame clones are kept and a portion is missing. The table has approximately 290,000 clones, approximately 86% seen once; the top ten hold 0.87%. This clone was detected once. The sample comprised peripheral blood. The genes are TRBV9 and TRBJ2-7, with a tentative D call TRBD2 (5 bases). This sequence originates from a human donor with COVID-19, enrolled during active disease. The donor label of this sample is uncertain. CDR3 in amino acids: CASSPRWGAPNEQYF. In DNA, the CDR3 is TGTGCCAGCAGCCCCCGATGGGGAGCTCCTAACGAGCAGTACTTC.